This TCR beta chain came from a study of CD8 T cells in ankylosing spondylitis (dated by TCRdb to about 2017). With respect to the entire study: The study set out to find disease-linked TCR variants by profiling T cell receptor beta repertoires in ankylosing spondylitis patients and healthy donors. In total, the full study cohort was made up of nearly 110 healthy donors and 20 to 25 ankylosing spondylitis patients. Samples of peripheral blood were taken, and for ankylosing spondylitis patients, synovial fluid was collected as well.

Study-level results and caveats: Some motif variants had previously been reported in the synovial fluid and blood of reactive arthritis patients, which suggests shared mechanisms of disease initiation. A TCR beta motif made up of seven or eight highly homologous amino acid variants appeared to be characteristic of blood from ankylosing spondylitis patients. A CD8+ phenotype was shown by the disease-linked clones, which were found at relatively low frequencies in peripheral blood. Significant enrichment of the disease-linked clones was reported in matched synovial fluid samples from ankylosing spondylitis patients.

The V end loses 5 bases and the J end loses 5 bases, and a stretch of 9 bases separates them. From the germline V gene, CDR1 is WSHSY and CDR2 is SAAADI. Inclusive of the bounding cysteine and phenylalanine, the CDR3 is 12 residues long. Of the read, only the CDR3 DNA is kept; its 36 bases are in frame from base 1. This clonotype was seen at least ten times. The antigen it recognizes is unknown. Base quality data are lacking; no much larger clone is found one base away. The sequencing machine was an Illumina MiSeq. Quantitative 5'-RACE with molecular barcodes was the method used to prepare the TCR beta libraries. In the source study's methods: A new computational method, built on a probabilistic model of VDJ rearrangement, was used to identify disease-linked TCR variants. Clones were called with MiXCR by TCRdb after fastp trimmed the public reads at Q25, and only in-frame beta chains were retained. Entries that share a CDR3 protein sequence are merged under the most common genes and DNA. These V and J calls rely on TCRdb rather than the paper's analysis. The sample has about 17,000 distinct CDR3 sequences on record, less than 9.5% of them singletons. Of the sample, about a third falls within the top ten clones.

The chain was built from TRBV10-2 and TRBJ2-5, with the D segment identity uncertain. The sequenced sample was blood. The clonotype originates from a male donor with ankylosing spondylitis or in good health (not recorded which). The CDR3 protein sequence reads: CASSLGKETQYF. The bases are TGCGCCAGCAGTTTAGGGAAGGAGACCCAGTACTTC.